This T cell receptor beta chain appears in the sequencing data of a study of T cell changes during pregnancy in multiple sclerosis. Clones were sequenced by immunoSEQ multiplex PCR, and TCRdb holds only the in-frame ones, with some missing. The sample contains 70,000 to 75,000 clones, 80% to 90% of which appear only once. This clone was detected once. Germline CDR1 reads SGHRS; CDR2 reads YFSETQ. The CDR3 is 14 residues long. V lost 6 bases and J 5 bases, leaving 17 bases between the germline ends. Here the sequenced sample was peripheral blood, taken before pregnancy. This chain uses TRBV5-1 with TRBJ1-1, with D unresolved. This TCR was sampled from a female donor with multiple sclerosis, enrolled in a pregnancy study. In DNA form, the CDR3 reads TGCGCCAGCATCCCGGAGGGCAGGTATACTGAAGCTTTCTTT. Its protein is CASIPEGRYTEAFF. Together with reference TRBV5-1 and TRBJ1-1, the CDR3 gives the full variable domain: KAGVTQTPRYLIKTRGQQVTLSCSPISGHRSVSWYQQTPGQGLQFLFEYFSETQRNKGNFPGRFSGRQFSNSRSEMNVSTLELGDSALYLCASIPEGRYTEAFFGQGTRLTVV.